One sample yielded the 3 T cell receptor beta chains listed below, sequenced in a study of T cells after yellow fever vaccination. TCRdb reprocessed the 5' RACE reads via MiXCR and lists one record per CDR3 protein. The repertoire holds more than 450,000 distinct CDR3 sequences, with 21% as singletons. Source: PBMCs, taken more than 20 days after the first yellow fever vaccination. These receptors originate from a man between 18 and 35 years old who received the YFV17D yellow fever vaccine.

This clonotype was counted between two and nine times. The V call is TRBV9, the J call TRBJ1-3; D is ambiguous. Germline-derived CDR1 and CDR2 are SGDLS and YYNGEE. This CDR3 is built from 16 residues. Trimming removed 0 bases at V and 2 bases at J, with 12 bases between. The CDR3 region is CASSVAGWEPGNTIYF. In DNA, the CDR3 is TGTGCCAGCAGCGTAGCTGGTTGGGAGCCTGGAAACACCATATATTTT.

The sample holds a few counts of this clonotype. The chain combines TRBV24-1 with TRBJ2-1; 9 nucleotides match TRBD1. J lost 6 bases, V lost 4 bases, and 6 bases had no gene match. CDR3 length equals 15 residues. Germline V gene data show CDR1 as KGHDR and CDR2 as SFDVKD. The CDR3 is CATSDRDRDGNEQFF. CDR3 bases: TGTGCCACCAGTGACCGGGACAGGGACGGCAATGAGCAGTTCTTC.

J is TRBJ2-1 and V is TRBV20-1, with D hard to call. The CDR3 consists of 9 residues. The ends were cut back, 3 bases at V and 12 bases at J, with 6 bases in the middle. Germline V gene sequence: CDR1 DFQATT, CDR2 SNEGSKA (reference sequence). CDR3 sequence: CSASLGQFF. The CDR3, as DNA: TGCAGTGCTAGTCTGGGGCAGTTCTTC.